The 29 T cell receptor beta chains below were found in one sample sequenced in a study of TIL therapy for anti-PD-1-resistant metastatic lung cancer. The time point: pre-treatment sample, taken before nivolumab and TIL therapy. The tumor samples were excised metastases, mostly pleural nodules or supraclavicular lymph nodes. Sequencing used immunoSEQ v3. TCRdb's table, derived via immunoSEQ multiplex PCR, lists solely in-frame clones and lacks some. Of around 100,000 clones listed, 55% to 75% are singletons. Source: tumor tissue, taken at baseline. Receptor source: a person between 25 and 79 years old with non-small cell lung cancer.

CDR3 amino acids: CASSSVYQETQYF. The CDR3 coding sequence is TGTGCCAGCAGCTCCGTGTACCAAGAGACCCAGTACTTC. The chain is built from TRBV12-3 or TRBV12-4 and TRBJ2-5, with D hard to call. The CDR3 consists of 13 residues. V lost 6 bases, J lost 0 bases, and 8 bases lay in between.

The chain links TRBV7-6 to TRBJ2-1; D possibly corresponds to TRBD1 (6 bases). From germline, CDR1 is SGHVS and CDR2 FNYEAQ. The CDR3 is 15 amino acids. Trimming removed 2 bases at V and 6 bases at J, with 14 bases between. The CDR3, as DNA: TGTGCCAGCAGCTTAAGGACCGGGACATTCAATGAGCAGTTCTTC. Its protein product is CASSLRTGTFNEQFF.

The rearrangement uses TRBV19 and TRBJ2-2; 7 bases are shared with TRBD1. V shed 6 bases, J shed 6 bases, and the junction held 4 bases outside the gene matches. CDR1 and CDR2 (germline): LNHDA, SQIVND (reference sequence). The CDR3 sequence is 13 residues long. The CDR3 region is CASRETGAGELFF. The CDR3 coding sequence is TGTGCCAGTAGGGAAACAGGGGCCGGGGAGCTGTTTTTT.

This chain links TRBV4-3 with TRBJ1-6, with a weak D call TRBD1 (6 bases). From germline, CDR1 is LGHNA and CDR2 YSLEER. The CDR3 runs 16 residues. The V end lost 4 bases, the J end lost 9 bases, and 19 bases lay between the germline ends. CDR3: CASSPGEGGLRSPLHF. CDR3 DNA: TGCGCCAGCAGCCCCGGCGAGGGGGGGCTACGTTCACCCCTCCACTTT.

This clone is a singleton in its sample. V usage is TRBV2 and J usage is TRBJ2-3; D possibly corresponds to TRBD1 (6 bases). The CDR3 length is 14 residues. The germline V gene encodes CDR1 SNHLY and CDR2 FYNNEI. V shed 6 bases and J shed 1 base, with 11 bases lying between them. CDR3 region: CASSTGYGTDTQYF. The CDR3 bases are TGTGCCAGCAGCACAGGGTACGGCACAGATACGCAGTATTTT.

This clone has just a few counts. The rearrangement links TRBV5-1 to TRBJ2-7, with D unresolved. V was trimmed by 4 bases and J by 0 bases, leaving 26 bases between them. Germline CDR1 SGHRS, CDR2 YFSETQ. The CDR3 loop spans 19 amino acids. The CDR3 here is CASSLDVVQRVSSSYEQYF. The CDR3 DNA is TGCGCCAGCAGCCTAGACGTAGTTCAGCGCGTTTCAAGCTCCTACGAGCAGTACTTC.

This clone was detected once. The chain is built from TRBV19 and TRBJ2-7; tentatively, D is TRBD2 (5 bases). Trimming shortened V by 5 bases and J by 7 bases, and 15 bases separated the two germline ends. The CDR3 extends over 13 amino acids. The V gene's germline CDR1 is LNHDA and CDR2 SQIVND (reference sequence). CDR3 in amino acids: CASSAGGRWEQYF. The CDR3 DNA is TGTGCCAGTAGTGCGGGCGGCCGGTGGGAGCAGTACTTC. The variable domain in full, with the rest retrieved from reference TRBV19 and TRBJ2-7, is DGGITQSPKYLFRKEGQNVTLSCEQNLNHDAMYWYRQDPGQGLRLIYYSQIVNDFQKGDIAEGYSVSREKKESFPLTVTSAQKNPTAFYLCASSAGGRWEQYFGPGTRLTVT.

The V gene is TRBV13, the J gene TRBJ2-7; 11 bases line up with TRBD2. There are 15 residues in the CDR3. The ends lost 3 bases at V and 8 bases at J; junction bases unmatched: 9. Germline assignment: CDR1 PRHDT and CDR2 FYEKMQ (reference sequence). The CDR3 loop is CASSLPGTSGPKQYF. In DNA form, the CDR3 reads TGTGCCAGCAGCTTGCCCGGGACTAGCGGACCCAAGCAGTACTTC. Using reference TRBV13 and TRBJ2-7 for the parts outside the CDR3, the full variable domain is AAGVIQSPRHLIKEKRETATLKCYPIPRHDTVYWYQQGPGQDPQFLISFYEKMQSDKGSIPDRFSAQQFSDYHSELNMSSLELGDSALYFCASSLPGTSGPKQYFGPGTRLTVT.

The V and J genes are TRBV3-1 (or the pseudogene TRBV3-2) and TRBJ1-2; possible D gene TRBD1, 5 bases. CDR1 is LGHDT, CDR2 YNNKEL, per germline (reference sequence). The CDR3 spans 15 residues. V dropped 3 bases and J dropped 4 bases, with 15 bases sitting between them. The CDR3 bases are TGTGCCAGCAGCCAGGGGCAGGCATGGGCCTATGGCTACACCTTC. Its protein product is CASSQGQAWAYGYTF.

V gene TRBV5-1 combines with J gene TRBJ1-3; D gene ambiguous. The V gene lost 4 bases and the J gene lost 0 bases, with 11 bases spanning the gap. The germline V gene encodes CDR1 SGHRS and CDR2 YFSETQ. This CDR3 is built from 15 residues. This CDR3 is CASSLRTGSGNTIYF. CDR3 nucleotide sequence: TGCGCCAGCAGCCTTCGGACGGGCTCTGGAAACACCATATATTTT.

The table lists this clone with a few counts. This sequence joins TRBV30 and TRBJ2-7; maybe TRBD1 (5 bases). The CDR3 is made up of 14 amino acids. The germline CDR1 and CDR2 sequences are GTSNPN and SVGIG (reference sequence). V shed 3 bases and J shed 2 bases, with 14 bases lying between them. The DNA of the CDR3 is TGTGCCTGGAGAGCAAGGGGCCCTACCTACGAGCAGTACTTC. It specifies CAWRARGPTYEQYF.

This clone was seen more than once but under ten times. The rearrangement links TRBV18 to TRBJ2-7; the D call may be TRBD1 or TRBD2 (6 bases each). Germline V CDR1 and CDR2: KGHSH, LQKENI. Between the trimmed V and J ends, which lost 0 bases and 7 bases, there was a span of 19 bases. This CDR3 spans 16 amino acids. This chain's CDR3 is CASSPPRRGAPTEQYF. CDR3 in DNA: TGTGCCAGCTCACCACCGAGGAGGGGGGCGCCAACGGAGCAGTACTTC.

The table lists this clone with a few counts. The gene calls are TRBV11-1 and TRBJ1-2, with D unclear. This CDR3 contains 12 residues. Trimming removed 1 base from V and 6 bases from J, with 6 bases in between. CDR1 and CDR2 from the germline V gene are SGHAT and FQDESV (reference sequence). The CDR3 spells CASSLGGNGYTF. CDR3 bases: TGTGCCAGCAGCTTAGGTGGTAATGGCTACACCTTC.

DNA for the CDR3: TGTGCCAGCAGCGCCATAGGGGAGGGCGAGCAGTACTTC. Protein product: CASSAIGEGEQYF. This chain joins TRBV9 and TRBJ2-7; 7 positions match TRBD2. J gave up 6 bases and V 3 bases, and 6 bases lay outside the gene matches. Germline lookup yields CDR1 SGDLS and CDR2 YYNGEE. The CDR3 spans 13 residues.

This clone has more than one count but fewer than ten. The chain links TRBV7-2 to TRBJ1-5, with no clear D. Germline V gives CDR1 SGHTA, CDR2 FQGNSA. V lost 5 bases and J 6 bases, leaving 14 bases between the germline ends. This CDR3 region has 14 residues. This CDR3 reads CASSLREEGQPQHF. The CDR3 DNA sequence: TGTGCCAGCAGCCTCAGAGAAGAGGGTCAGCCCCAGCATTTT.

This chain connects TRBV5-4 to TRBJ2-7, with D maybe TRBD1 (6 bases). Germline loops: CDR1 SGHNT, CDR2 YYREEE (reference sequence). The V and J ends lost 0 bases and 3 bases respectively, with 13 bases between them. The CDR3 is made up of 15 amino acids. CDR3 sequence (DNA): TGTGCCAGCAGCTTGGGATGGGGGCCCAGCTACGAGCAGTACTTC. Amino acids: CASSLGWGPSYEQYF.

In its sample, this clone was seen a few times. The rearrangement links TRBV14 to TRBJ2-7; tentatively, D is TRBD1 or TRBD2 (6 bases each). Trimming pared 2 bases from V and 7 bases from J, leaving 15 bases between. Germline-derived CDR1 and CDR2 are SGHDN and FVKESK. This CDR3 region has 14 residues. CDR3 amino acids: CASSQSLGGKEQYF. CDR3 nucleotides: TGTGCCAGCAGCCAATCCTTAGGGGGGAAAGAGCAGTACTTC. The variable domain in full, with the rest retrieved from reference TRBV14 and TRBJ2-7, is EAGVTQFPSHSVIEKGQTVTLRCDPISGHDNLYWYRRVMGKEIKFLLHFVKESKQDESGMPNNRFLAERTGGTYSTLKVQPAELEDSGVYFCASSQSLGGKEQYFGPGTRLTVT.

This clone was found a few times. V is TRBV28 and J is TRBJ1-4, with D unclear. V lost 2 bases and J lost 0, with 7 bases in between. The CDR3 has 15 residues. Germline CDR1 MDHEN, CDR2 SYDVKM. In DNA form, the CDR3 reads TGTGCCAGCAGTTTAGGGAGAGCAACTAATGAAAAACTGTTTTTT. This sequence encodes CASSLGRATNEKLFF.

V usage is TRBV29-1 and J usage is TRBJ1-2; D uncertain. Trimming took 4 bases from V and 2 from J, leaving 5 bases between them. There are 11 residues in the CDR3. From germline, CDR1 is SQVTM and CDR2 ANQGSEA. CDR3 DNA sequence: TGCAGCGTTGCAGAGAACTATGGCTACACCTTC. Translation gives CSVAENYGYTF.

The chain employs TRBV15 and TRBJ2-3, with D perhaps TRBD2 (5 bases). The V gene's germline CDR1 is LNHNV and CDR2 YYDKDF (reference sequence). V was cut by 0 bases and J by 6 bases, with 10 bases left in between. The CDR3 contains 14 residues. As DNA, the CDR3 is TGTGCCACCAGCAGAGATAGAGGGTCGGATACGCAGTATTTT. This gives the protein CATSRDRGSDTQYF.

The CDR3: CASSAGGAAGQPQHF. For the CDR3, the DNA is TGTGCCAGCAGTGCGGGCGGGGCAGCGGGGCAGCCCCAGCATTTT. The gene calls are TRBV28 and TRBJ1-5, with D possibly being TRBD1 (5 bases). The germline V and J ends were trimmed by 5 bases and 7 bases, with 18 bases remaining between them. Germline CDR1 MDHEN, CDR2 SYDVKM. CDR3 length: 15 amino acids.

The rearrangement links TRBV15 to TRBJ2-5, with TRBD1 matching over 9 bases. Germline CDR1 reads LNHNV; CDR2 reads YYDKDF (reference sequence). J gave up 1 base and V 2 bases, and 2 bases lay outside the gene matches. This CDR3 is built from 15 residues. The DNA of the CDR3 is TGTGCCACCAGCAGAAGGACAGGGGCCCAAGAGACCCAGTACTTC. Translation gives CATSRRTGAQETQYF.

The chain joins TRBV14 to TRBJ1-3; TRBD1 is a possible D gene (5 bases). Germline V gene data show CDR1 as SGHDN and CDR2 as FVKESK. Trimming took 4 bases from V and 0 from J, leaving 13 bases between them. CDR3 length equals 16 residues. Here the CDR3 DNA reads TGTGCCAGCAGCCGCTCCTGGGGGACCTCTGGAAACACCATATATTTT. It encodes CASSRSWGTSGNTIYF.

The gene calls are TRBV18 and TRBJ2-1, with 12 nucleotides matching TRBD2. CDR3 length: 20 residues. V was clipped by 3 bases and J by 6 bases; unmatched bases: 18. Germline CDR1 reads KGHSH; CDR2 reads LQKENI. The chain's CDR3 is CASSPRKARLAGEVGNEQFF. In DNA, the CDR3 is TGTGCCAGCTCACCGAGGAAGGCCCGACTAGCGGGAGAGGTAGGCAATGAGCAGTTCTTC.

This rearrangement joins TRBV5-1 to TRBJ1-4, with D perhaps matching TRBD1 (5 bases). V lost 0 bases and J lost 7, with 10 bases in between. CDR3 length equals 14 residues. The V gene's germline CDR1 is SGHRS and CDR2 YFSETQ. The CDR3: CASSLEGVGEKLFF. CDR3 DNA: TGCGCCAGCAGCTTGGAAGGGGTTGGTGAAAAACTGTTTTTT.

The J gene is TRBJ1-5, the V gene TRBV4-3; D unclear. Trimming took 4 bases from V and 0 from J, leaving 7 bases between them. The germline gives CDR1 LGHNA, CDR2 YSLEER. This CDR3 region has 14 residues. CDR3 bases: TGCGCCAGCAGCCCAGTAGTTAGCAATCAGCCCCAGCATTTT. Translation gives CASSPVVSNQPQHF.

CDR3 in DNA: TGTGCCAGTAGTATATCCTTTGGCGGGGGAAGAGATACGCAGTATTTT. Translation gives CASSISFGGGRDTQYF. The V call is TRBV19, the J call TRBJ2-3; TRBD2 matches at 7 bases. The CDR3 is 16 residues long. V gave up 2 bases and J gave up 5 bases; unmatched junction bases: 10. The germline V gene has CDR1 LNHDA and CDR2 SQIVND (reference sequence). Based on the CDR3 plus reference TRBV19 and TRBJ2-3, the full variable domain is DGGITQSPKYLFRKEGQNVTLSCEQNLNHDAMYWYRQDPGQGLRLIYYSQIVNDFQKGDIAEGYSVSREKKESFPLTVTSAQKNPTAFYLCASSISFGGGRDTQYFGPGTRLTVL.

V gene TRBV4-3 combines with J gene TRBJ1-4; no definite D call. Trimming removed 4 bases from V and 0 bases from J, with 9 bases in between. Germline lookup yields CDR1 LGHNA and CDR2 YSLEER. There are 15 residues in the CDR3. Written as DNA, the CDR3 is TGCGCCAGCAGCCCCCAAGCGGCAACTAATGAAAAACTGTTTTTT. Translated: CASSPQAATNEKLFF.

This chain connects TRBV27 to TRBJ1-2; 8 nucleotides match TRBD1. J was trimmed by 7 bases and V by 6 bases; bases with no gene match: 7. CDR1 MNHEY and CDR2 SMNVEV come from the germline V gene (reference sequence). The CDR3 spans 13 residues. CDR3 sequence (DNA): TGTGCCAGCAGGCCAGGGGGCCGGGGTGGCTACACCTTC. Its protein is CASRPGGRGGYTF.